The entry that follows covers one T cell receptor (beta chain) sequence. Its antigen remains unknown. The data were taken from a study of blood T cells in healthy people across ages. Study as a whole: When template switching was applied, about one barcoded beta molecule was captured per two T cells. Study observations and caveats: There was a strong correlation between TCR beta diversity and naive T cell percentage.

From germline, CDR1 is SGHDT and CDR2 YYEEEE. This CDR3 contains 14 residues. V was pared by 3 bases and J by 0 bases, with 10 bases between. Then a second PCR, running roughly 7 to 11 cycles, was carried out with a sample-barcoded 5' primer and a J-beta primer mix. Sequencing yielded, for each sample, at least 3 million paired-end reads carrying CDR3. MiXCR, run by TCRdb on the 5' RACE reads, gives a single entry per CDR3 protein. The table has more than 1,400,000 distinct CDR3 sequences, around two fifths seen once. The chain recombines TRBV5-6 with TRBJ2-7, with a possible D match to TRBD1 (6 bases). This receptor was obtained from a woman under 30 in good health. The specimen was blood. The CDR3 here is CASSYNRASYEQYF. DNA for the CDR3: TGTGCCAGCAGCTATAACAGGGCCTCCTACGAGCAGTACTTC.